The 7 T cell receptor beta chains reported below all come from one sample, sequenced in a study of blood T cell repertoires in COVID-19. Profiling relied on immunoSEQ multiplex PCR, and the TCRdb table lists in-frame clones only, not all of them. The table records fewer than 60,000 clones, less than 85% of them present only once. Sequencing input: peripheral blood. These receptors were taken from a man aged 55 to 69 with acute or convalescent COVID-19.

This chain joins TRBV7-3 and TRBJ1-3, with 9 bases lining up with TRBD1. CDR1 is SGHTA and CDR2 is FQGTGA in the germline V gene. Germline trimming cut 4 bases from V and 4 bases from J; bases unmatched to any gene: 2. The CDR3 covers 14 residues. The CDR3 DNA sequence: TGTGCCAGCAGCTCAACAGGGGGCGGAAACACCATATATTTT. Its translation: CASSSTGGGNTIYF.

The chain couples TRBV6-2 or TRBV6-3 to TRBJ2-1; possibly TRBD2 for D (7 bases). V lost 1 base and J lost 3, with 16 bases in between. CDR3 size: 17 residues. The germline CDR1 and CDR2 sequences are MNHEY and SVGEGT. The CDR3 here is CASSYLIAGAHYNEQFF. CDR3 DNA sequence: TGTGCCAGCAGTTACTTAATTGCGGGGGCACACTACAATGAGCAGTTCTTC.

This chain connects TRBV19 to TRBJ1-2; unclear D gene. V dropped 8 bases and J dropped 7 bases, with 8 bases sitting between them. Per the germline V gene, CDR1 is LNHDA and CDR2 is SQIVND (reference sequence). The CDR3 runs to 10 residues. CDR3 sequence (DNA): TGTGCCAGTTACTCCGTTGGCTACACCTTC. It is translated as CASYSVGYTF.

V usage is TRBV30 and J usage is TRBJ1-5; 7 bases line up with TRBD1. Germline trimming cut 2 bases from V and 2 bases from J; bases unmatched to any gene: 6. The CDR3 consists of 15 residues. Germline CDR1 GTSNPN, CDR2 SVGIG (reference sequence). The CDR3 nucleotides read TGTGCCTGGAGTATTACCACAGGGGGCAATCAGCCCCAGCATTTT. Its translation is CAWSITTGGNQPQHF.

This clone showed up just once. This chain's CDR3 is CSVVVTEAFF. CDR3 nucleotides: TGCAGCGTTGTAGTCACTGAAGCTTTCTTT. The chain is built from TRBV29-1 and TRBJ1-1, with D unclear. Trimming left V 4 bases short and J 4 bases short, with 4 bases between. This CDR3 contains 10 residues. Germline CDR1 reads SQVTM; CDR2 reads ANQGSEA.

This clone was seen a single time. The chain employs TRBV18 and TRBJ1-1, with D hard to call. Germline lookup yields CDR1 KGHSH and CDR2 LQKENI. The germline V and J ends were trimmed by 3 bases and 3 bases, with 8 bases remaining between them. The CDR3 loop spans 13 amino acids. The CDR3 region is CASSPKAYTEAFF. CDR3 nucleotides: TGTGCCAGCTCACCTAAAGCTTACACTGAAGCTTTCTTT.

Comments on this clone: Additional DNA sequences in this sample encode the identical CDR3. V is TRBV5-6 and J is TRBJ1-1; perhaps TRBD1 as D (6 bases). This CDR3 has 13 amino acids. Trimming pared 5 bases from V and 1 base from J, leaving 9 bases between. CDR1 and CDR2 from the germline V gene are SGHDT and YYEEEE. CDR3 coding DNA: TGTGCCAGCAGTTTACAGGGGAACACTGAAGCTTTCTTT. Protein: CASSLQGNTEAFF. The variable domain in full, completed from reference TRBV5-6 and TRBJ1-1, reads DAGVTQSPTHLIKTRGQQVTLRCSPKSGHDTVSWYQQALGQGPQFIFQYYEEEERQRGNFPDRFSGHQFPNYSSELNVNALLLGDSALYLCASSLQGNTEAFFGQGTRLTVV.